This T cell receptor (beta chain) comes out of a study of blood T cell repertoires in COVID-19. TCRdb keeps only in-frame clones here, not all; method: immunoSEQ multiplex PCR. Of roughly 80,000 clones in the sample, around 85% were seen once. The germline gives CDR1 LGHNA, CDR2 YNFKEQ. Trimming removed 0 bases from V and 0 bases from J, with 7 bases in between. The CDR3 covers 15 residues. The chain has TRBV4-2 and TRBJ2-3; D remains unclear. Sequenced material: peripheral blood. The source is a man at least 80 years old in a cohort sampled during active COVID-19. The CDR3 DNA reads TGTGCCAGCAGCCAAGATAGAGGTAGCACAGATACGCAGTATTTT. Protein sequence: CASSQDRGSTDTQYF.